These 20 T cell receptor beta chains originate from one sample sequenced in a study of blood T cell repertoires in COVID-19. The data were produced by immunoSEQ multiplex PCR, yet TCRdb's version contains in-frame clones alone and is incomplete. The sample records about 42,000 clones, under 90% being singletons. Sequencing input: peripheral blood. These TCRs come from a human donor in a cohort sampled during active COVID-19.

The chain couples TRBV9 to TRBJ1-1; 7 bases agree with TRBD1. The germline gives CDR1 SGDLS, CDR2 YYNGEE. J lost 11 bases, V lost 3 bases, and 7 bases had no gene match. CDR3 length: 12 residues. The CDR3 sequence is CASSAQGPGAFF. CDR3 nucleotides: TGTGCCAGCAGCGCACAGGGGCCAGGGGCTTTCTTT.

The chain recombines TRBV15 with TRBJ2-6, with D possibly matching TRBD1 (6 bases). Trimming shortened V by 4 bases and J by 2 bases, and 6 bases separated the two germline ends. The CDR3 loop spans 14 amino acids. Per germline, CDR1 LNHNV and CDR2 YYDKDF (reference sequence). The chain's CDR3 is CATSNRAGANVLTF. CDR3 nucleotide sequence: TGTGCCACCAGCAACAGGGCTGGGGCCAACGTCCTGACTTTC. Drawing the rest from reference TRBV15 and TRBJ2-6, the complete variable domain is DAMVIQNPRYQVTQFGKPVTLSCSQTLNHNVMYWYQQKSSQAPKLLFHYYDKDFNNEADTPDNFQSRRPNTSFCFLDIRSPGLGDTAMYLCATSNRAGANVLTFGAGSRLTVL.

This CDR3 reads CASSVFDRGLGGQPQHF. The DNA for the CDR3 is TGTGCCAGCAGCGTGTTTGACAGGGGGCTTGGGGGTCAGCCCCAGCATTTT. V usage is TRBV9 and J usage is TRBJ1-5; 10 bases align to TRBD1. J was trimmed by 6 bases and V by 2 bases; bases with no gene match: 11. Germline loops: CDR1 SGDLS, CDR2 YYNGEE. This CDR3 comprises 17 residues.

The genes are TRBV6-5 and TRBJ2-2, with 8 nucleotides matching TRBD2. V lost 5 bases, J lost 7 bases, and 6 bases stayed unmatched. The CDR3 consists of 14 residues. Germline assignment: CDR1 MNHEY and CDR2 SVGAGI. CDR3 nucleotides: TGTGCCAGCAGTATCGGACTAGCCATCGGGGAGCTGTTTTTT. This codes for CASSIGLAIGELFF.

This clone showed up just once. The sample has other DNA sequences that encode this CDR3 too. The CDR3 DNA is TGTGCCAGCAGCCAAGGTCAGAACTATGGCTACACCTTC. Residues: CASSQGQNYGYTF. The chain has TRBV3-1 (or the pseudogene TRBV3-2) and TRBJ1-2; D is uncertain. Germline V gives CDR1 LGHDT, CDR2 YNNKEL (reference sequence). The CDR3 consists of 13 residues. The V end was cut by 1 base, the J end by 2 bases, with 5 bases between.

The chain joins TRBV5-6 to TRBJ1-1; 7 bases match TRBD1. Germline CDR1 and CDR2: SGHDT and YYEEEE. With V trimmed by 5 bases and J by 1 base, 5 bases remained unmatched. This CDR3 is built from 14 residues. CDR3 region: CASRSRGKNTEAFF. As DNA, the CDR3 is TGTGCCAGCAGGTCCAGGGGGAAGAACACTGAAGCTTTCTTT. Using reference TRBV5-6 and TRBJ1-1 for the parts outside the CDR3, the full variable domain is DAGVTQSPTHLIKTRGQQVTLRCSPKSGHDTVSWYQQALGQGPQFIFQYYEEEERQRGNFPDRFSGHQFPNYSSELNVNALLLGDSALYLCASRSRGKNTEAFFGQGTRLTVV.

This chain links TRBV27 with TRBJ2-1; no clear D gene. Trimming removed 0 bases at V and 1 base at J, with 10 bases between. Germline V gene lookup returns CDR1 MNHEY and CDR2 SMNVEV (reference sequence). This CDR3 is built from 16 residues. The CDR3, as DNA: TGTGCCAGCAGTTTATCTCGTTACCGGTCCTACAATGAGCAGTTCTTC. Its protein is CASSLSRYRSYNEQFF.

This clone showed up just a few times. This chain connects TRBV6-5 to TRBJ1-6; D might be TRBD1 (5 bases). Trimming cost V 2 bases and J 0 bases, with 5 bases left between them. Germline V gene data show CDR1 as MNHEY and CDR2 as SVGAGI. This CDR3 contains 15 residues. CDR3 sequence reads: CASSYDSSYNSPLHF. CDR3 sequence (DNA): TGTGCCAGCAGTTACGACAGCTCCTATAATTCACCCCTCCACTTT.

The chain employs TRBV2 and TRBJ1-2; D is possibly TRBD1 (6 bases). Germline CDR1 SNHLY, CDR2 FYNNEI. Trimming cost V 6 bases and J 6 bases, with 20 bases left between them. The length of the CDR3 is 15 residues. The CDR3 sequence is CASSDLVYRENGYTF. CDR3 coding DNA: TGTGCCAGCAGCGACCTAGTGTACAGGGAGAATGGCTACACCTTC.

The V gene is TRBV4-3, the J gene TRBJ1-4; 7 bases line up with TRBD1. The CDR3 runs 17 residues. J gave up 1 base and V 0 bases, and 5 bases lay outside the gene matches. CDR1 is LGHNA and CDR2 is YSLEER in the germline V gene. CDR3 amino acids: CASSQDRTGLTNEKLFF. DNA for the CDR3: TGCGCCAGCAGCCAAGATCGGACAGGCTTAACTAATGAAAAACTGTTTTTT.

The rearrangement joins TRBV6-5 to TRBJ1-2; perhaps TRBD1 as D (6 bases). Germline values: CDR1 MNHEY, CDR2 SVGAGI. The CDR3 spans 14 residues. The ends were cut back, 4 bases at V and 2 bases at J, with 11 bases in the middle. The CDR3: CASSSPRGNYGYTF. Here the CDR3 DNA reads TGTGCCAGCAGTTCACCCAGGGGCAACTATGGCTACACCTTC.

V is TRBV4-3 and J is TRBJ1-2, with 7 bases identical to TRBD1. This CDR3 region has 13 residues. Germline V gene sequence: CDR1 LGHNA, CDR2 YSLEER. V lost 4 bases, J lost 3 bases, and 2 bases stayed unmatched. CDR3: CASSRDRDYGYTF. The CDR3 nucleotides read TGCGCCAGCAGCCGCGACAGGGACTATGGCTACACCTTC.

V usage is TRBV5-5 and J usage is TRBJ1-5; 9 bases match TRBD1. Germline CDR1 and CDR2: SGHKS and YYEKEE (reference sequence). The CDR3 runs to 15 residues. Trimming at V came to 4 bases and at J to 7 bases, leaving 9 bases not matched to a gene. The CDR3 sequence: CASSPGTGYGQPQHF. The CDR3 DNA follows: TGTGCCAGCAGCCCTGGGACAGGGTATGGCCAGCCCCAGCATTTT.

The chain recombines TRBV11-2 with TRBJ1-3; D not resolved. Germline loops: CDR1 SGHAT, CDR2 FQNNGV. V was clipped by 0 bases and J by 3 bases, with 12 bases between them. The CDR3 runs 16 residues. The CDR3 region is CASSLDRYNSGNTIYF. Here the CDR3 DNA reads TGTGCCAGCAGCTTAGATAGGTACAACAGTGGAAACACCATATATTTT.

The gene calls are TRBV6-6 and TRBJ1-4; 11 positions match TRBD1. Germline V gene data show CDR1 as MNHNY and CDR2 as SVGAGI (reference sequence). The V segment lost 5 bases and the J segment 3 bases; nucleotides outside the gene matches: 8. The CDR3 length is 17 residues. CDR3 sequence reads: CASSPWTGGPANEKLFF. The DNA of the CDR3 is TGTGCCAGCAGTCCCTGGACAGGGGGCCCCGCTAATGAAAAACTGTTTTTT.

V usage is TRBV7-2 and J usage is TRBJ1-3; perhaps TRBD1 as D (6 bases). Germline V gene lookup returns CDR1 SGHTA and CDR2 FQGNSA. Trimming took off 1 base at V and 7 bases at J, with 8 bases between the two ends. The CDR3 contains 13 residues. CDR3 residues: CASSLDRANTIYF. In nucleotides, the CDR3 is TGTGCCAGCAGCTTAGACAGGGCGAACACCATATATTTT. Full variable domain (rest looked up from reference TRBV7-2 and TRBJ1-3): GAGVSQSPSNKVTEKGKDVELRCDPISGHTALYWYRQSLGQGLEFLIYFQGNSAPDKSGLPSDRFSAERTGGSVSTLTIQRTQQEDSAVYLCASSLDRANTIYFGEGSWLTVV.

The chain has TRBV6-5 and TRBJ1-5; the D is unclear. CDR3 length: 15 amino acids. The ends were cut back, 11 bases at V and 5 bases at J, with 22 bases in the middle. CDR1 is MNHEY and CDR2 is SVGAGI in the germline V gene. CDR3 sequence: CAGGLESGWDQPQHF. The CDR3 bases are TGTGCCGGAGGGTTGGAATCGGGGTGGGATCAGCCCCAGCATTTT.

The chain has TRBV7-9 and TRBJ1-1, with D uncertain. V shed 5 bases and J shed 4 bases, with 20 bases lying between them. This CDR3 contains 16 residues. Looked up from germline, CDR1 is SEHNR and CDR2 is FQNEAQ (reference sequence). CDR3 coding DNA: TGTGCCAGCAGCCCCGGTGTCCGAGGGTTCGGCACTGAAGCTTTCTTT. Protein sequence: CASSPGVRGFGTEAFF.

This clone was seen only once. The gene calls are TRBV7-8 and TRBJ2-1, with TRBD1 identical over 8 bases. V was clipped by 5 bases and J by 0 bases; unmatched bases: 9. Germline values: CDR1 SGHVS, CDR2 FQNEAQ. This CDR3 comprises 17 residues. The DNA of the CDR3 is TGTGCCAGCAGCCCCCATCGACAGGGGTCCTCCTACAATGAGCAGTTCTTC. Translation gives CASSPHRQGSSYNEQFF.

As to this clone: Germline and junction disagree at one end, which may indicate a read error. The V call is TRBV7-7, the J call TRBJ2-3; a possible D gene is TRBD2 (6 bases). The CDR3 is 14 residues long. The germline V gene has CDR1 SSHAT and CDR2 FNYEAQ (reference sequence). The CDR3 DNA sequence: TGTGCTAGCAGCCGGGACTTTCGCACAGATACGCAGTATTTT. This encodes CASSRDFRTDTQYF.